This T cell receptor (beta chain) was identified during a study of glioma-infiltrating T cells. Using RNA template, CDR3s of TCR alpha and beta were amplified with iRepertoire arm-PCR. Each CDR3 protein is one row after TCRdb ran MiXCR on the multiplex PCR reads. Among 150,000 to 200,000 distinct CDR3 sequences listed, over 30% were seen once. This clonotype has at least ten counts. The CDR3 totals 14 residues. The V end was cut by 4 bases, the J end by 3 bases, with 10 bases between. Germline V lookup: CDR1 LNHDA, CDR2 SQIVND (reference sequence). The specimen was glioma tissue, nonneoplastic brain tissue, or PBMCs (not recorded which). This chain connects TRBV19 to TRBJ2-1, with D tentatively TRBD2 (6 bases). This receptor was taken from a human donor with low-grade glioma or glioblastoma, undergoing nonglioma brain surgery, or in good health (not recorded which). The CDR3 here is CASSTPGLYNEQFF. CDR3 DNA: TGTGCCAGTAGTACTCCGGGACTCTACAATGAGCAGTTCTTC.